The T cell receptor beta chain under discussion was sequenced for a study of PD-L1 blockade in urothelial cancer. Study-level background: Blood yielded a median of approximately 130,000 T cells per sample.

Assay: immunoSEQ multiplex PCR; the TCRdb copy retains only in-frame clones and omits some. The data show 60,000 to 70,000 clones, with about 76% seen just once and 2.5% to 3.5% held by the top ten. Trimming stripped 4 bases from V and 2 bases from J, with 12 bases between. The CDR3 covers 14 residues. The germline CDR1 and CDR2 sequences are GTSNPN and SVGIG (reference sequence). The sample holds a few counts of this clone. Indicated time point: pretreatment peripheral blood. The material was PBMCs, obtained around atezolizumab (anti-PD-L1) treatment. The TCR was taken from a man aged 70-80 years with urothelial cancer. This chain links TRBV30 with TRBJ1-3, with TRBD1 as a possible D gene (5 bases). DNA of the CDR3: TGTGCCTGGATCGTGGGGGGAACTGGAAACACCATATATTTT. Residues: CAWIVGGTGNTIYF.